These 7 T cell receptor beta chains were all obtained from the same sample, sequenced in a study of CD8 T cells in ankylosing spondylitis. Findings of the study overall: Ankylosing spondylitis blood appeared to carry a characteristic TCR beta motif of fewer than 10 highly homologous variants.

Their target antigens are unknown. One entry per CDR3 protein results from TCRdb running MiXCR on the 5' RACE reads. The data show more than 250,000 distinct CDR3 sequences, with roughly 8% seen just once and 13% to 15% held by the top ten. The sample consisted of blood, either unsorted or a sorted T cell fraction (not recorded which). These TCRs come from a male donor with ankylosing spondylitis.

The chain recombines TRBV11-2 with TRBJ1-5, with 8 positions matching TRBD1. The CDR3 is 19 amino acids. Germline CDR1 SGHAT, CDR2 FQNNGV. Germline trimming cut 5 bases from V and 2 bases from J; bases unmatched to any gene: 17. The CDR3 sequence: CASSLTSAGGGDGNQPQHF. Written as DNA, the CDR3 is TGTGCCAGCAGCCTTACGTCAGCAGGGGGCGGGGATGGCAATCAGCCCCAGCATTTT.

This clonotype was seen repeatedly, ten times or more. The chain is built from TRBV12-3 or TRBV12-4 and TRBJ1-2, with D hard to call. V lost 7 bases to trimming and J lost 8 bases, with 17 bases between them. This CDR3 has 13 residues. DNA for the CDR3: TGTGCCAGCACCTCTCCTCGGGGAGGAGGCTACACCTTC. Protein sequence: CASTSPRGGGYTF.

The DNA for the CDR3 is TGTGCCAGCAGCTTAGTTCCGGGAGTAGGGTACAATGAGCAGTTCTTC. Amino acids: CASSLVPGVGYNEQFF. The chain carries TRBV11-2 and TRBJ2-1, with a tentative D call TRBD2 (6 bases). V lost 1 base and J 4 bases, leaving 14 bases between the germline ends. Germline V gives CDR1 SGHAT, CDR2 FQNNGV. This CDR3 has 16 residues.

In this sample, this clonotype turned up a few times. This chain uses TRBV6-5 with TRBJ2-7; 8 bases agree with TRBD2. This CDR3 has 16 residues. V was clipped by 4 bases and J by 3 bases; unmatched bases: 11. Germline V gene sequence: CDR1 MNHEY, CDR2 SVGAGI. Here the CDR3 reads CASSSYYGRAGYEQYF. Written as DNA, the CDR3 is TGTGCCAGCAGTTCCTACTACGGGAGGGCCGGCTACGAGCAGTACTTC.

This clonotype was recorded many times. The chain uses TRBV29-1 and TRBJ1-1; D perhaps matches TRBD1 (5 bases). Trimming removed 1 base at V and 11 bases at J, with 11 bases between. CDR3 length equals 11 residues. Germline V gene lookup returns CDR1 SQVTM and CDR2 ANQGSEA. CDR3 in DNA: TGCAGCGTTGAAGTTTCGGGGGACGCTTTCTTT. It is translated as CSVEVSGDAFF.

This clonotype was picked up a small number of times. J is TRBJ2-3 and V is TRBV28; possible D gene TRBD2, 6 bases. Germline V gene data show CDR1 as MDHEN and CDR2 as SYDVKM. CDR3 length: 15 amino acids. V dropped 5 bases and J dropped 3 bases, with 15 bases sitting between them. CDR3 DNA sequence: TGTGCCAGCAGTCCCCAATTGCGGGAAACAGATACGCAGTATTTT. Encoded protein: CASSPQLRETDTQYF.

Many counts were recorded for this clonotype. The rearrangement joins TRBV29-1 to TRBJ2-1, with TRBD1 matching over 7 bases. The germline V gene has CDR1 SQVTM and CDR2 ANQGSEA. The CDR3 is made up of 15 amino acids. Unmatched junction bases numbered 9, after V lost 2 bases and J lost 5 bases. CDR3 DNA sequence: TGCAGCGTTGAAAGACAGGGTAGGACTCACAATGAGCAGTTCTTC. Encoded protein: CSVERQGRTHNEQFF.